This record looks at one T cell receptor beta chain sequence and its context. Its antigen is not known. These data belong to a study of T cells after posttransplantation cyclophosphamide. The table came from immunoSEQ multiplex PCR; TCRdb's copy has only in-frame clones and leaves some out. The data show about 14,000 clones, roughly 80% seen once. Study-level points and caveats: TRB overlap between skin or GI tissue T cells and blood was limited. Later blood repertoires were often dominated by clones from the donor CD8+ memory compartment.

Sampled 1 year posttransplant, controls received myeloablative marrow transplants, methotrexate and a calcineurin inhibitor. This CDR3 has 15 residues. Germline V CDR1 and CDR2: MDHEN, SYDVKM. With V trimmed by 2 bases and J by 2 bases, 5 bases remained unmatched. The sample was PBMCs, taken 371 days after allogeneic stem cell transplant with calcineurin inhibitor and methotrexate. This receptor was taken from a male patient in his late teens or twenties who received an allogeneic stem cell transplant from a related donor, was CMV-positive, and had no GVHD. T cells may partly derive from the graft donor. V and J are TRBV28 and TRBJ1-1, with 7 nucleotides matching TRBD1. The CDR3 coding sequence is TGTGCCAGCAGTTTAAGGGGGCGAACAAACACTGAAGCTTTCTTT. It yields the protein CASSLRGRTNTEAFF.